These 6 T cell receptor beta chains came from one sample sequenced in a study of beta chain features in type 1 diabetes. Study-wide findings and caveats: Patients with Type 1 diabetes showed moderately but significantly shorter TCRB CDR3s in all four CD4+ subsets.

Since all of the isolated RNA was reverse transcribed, expressed TCRB transcripts were what got sequenced. TCRdb keeps only in-frame clones here, not all; method: immunoSEQ multiplex PCR. In the table there are around 70,000 clones, almost 50% of which are singletons. For these TCRs, the target antigens are not known. The material sequenced was central memory CD4+ T cells from blood. These receptors were collected from a man between 25 and 39 years old with type 1 diabetes.

This clone was seen a handful of times. The rearrangement uses TRBV6-5 and TRBJ2-2, with TRBD1 matching over 9 bases. V was clipped by 6 bases and J by 4 bases; unmatched bases: 6. This CDR3 is 15 amino acids long. The germline V gene encodes CDR1 MNHEY and CDR2 SVGAGI. The CDR3 sequence: CASSGQGKSTGELFF. CDR3 nucleotides: TGTGCCAGCAGCGGACAGGGGAAAAGCACCGGGGAGCTGTTTTTT.

The rearrangement links TRBV6-5 to TRBJ2-5, with D possibly being TRBD2 (5 bases). CDR3 size: 15 residues. Per the germline V gene, CDR1 is MNHEY and CDR2 is SVGAGI. V was trimmed by 8 bases and J by 4 bases, leaving 20 bases between them. CDR3 in amino acids: CASGRLSEGIETQYF. The CDR3 DNA reads TGTGCCAGCGGCCGATTGTCAGAGGGTATAGAGACCCAGTACTTC.

The chain has TRBV6-1 and TRBJ1-2; 8 positions match TRBD1. The CDR3 covers 16 residues. Looked up from germline, CDR1 is MNHNS and CDR2 is SASEGT. V shed 0 bases, J shed 5 bases, and the junction held 8 bases outside the gene matches. The CDR3 coding sequence is TGTGCCAGCAGTGAAGCCTGGGGGACAGGCTTGTATGGCTACACCTTC. Translated, it gives CASSEAWGTGLYGYTF.

This chain links TRBV6-1 with TRBJ2-3, with TRBD2 identical over 12 bases. Germline values: CDR1 MNHNS, CDR2 SASEGT. Losses at the gene ends were 0 bases for V and 1 base for J; bases not matched to a gene: 8. The CDR3 consists of 19 residues. Here the CDR3 reads CASSEALPGLAGRTDTQYF. In DNA form, the CDR3 reads TGTGCCAGCAGTGAAGCGCTTCCCGGACTAGCGGGGCGCACAGATACGCAGTATTTT.

This clone was seen a few times. The chain has TRBV7-8 and TRBJ2-7; 7 nucleotides line up with TRBD2. Germline trimming cut 5 bases from V and 6 bases from J; bases unmatched to any gene: 13. CDR1 is SGHVS and CDR2 is FQNEAQ in the germline V gene. The length of the CDR3 is 15 residues. The CDR3 nucleotides are TGTGCCAGCAGCCCCCGGGCAAGCGGGGCGGGCGAGCAGTACTTC. It yields the protein CASSPRASGAGEQYF.

The DNA of the CDR3 is TGCAGCGTGGACAGAAAGAGGGAGACCCAGTACTTC. Encoded protein: CSVDRKRETQYF. This chain connects TRBV29-1 to TRBJ2-5, with D perhaps TRBD1 (6 bases). Per the germline V gene, CDR1 is SQVTM and CDR2 is ANQGSEA. V gave up 6 bases and J gave up 5 bases, with 13 bases separating them. This CDR3 region has 12 residues.